This T cell receptor (beta chain) appears in the sequencing data of a study of cytomegalovirus exposure and HLA in healthy donors. Germline CDR1 reads WSHSY; CDR2 reads SAAADI. The CDR3 runs to 15 residues. V lost 0 bases to trimming and J lost 5 bases, with 13 bases between them. Primers: 60 Vbeta forward and 13 Jbeta reverse. TCRdb's table, derived via immunoSEQ multiplex PCR, lists solely in-frame clones and lacks some. The table has about 160,000 clones, roughly 85% seen once. The sample consisted of PBMCs. This receptor was identified in a middle-aged man in good health and CMV-seronegative. V and J are TRBV10-2 and TRBJ1-1, with D tentatively TRBD1 (6 bases). CDR3 sequence reads: CASSESGHSGTEAFF. The CDR3 region has the DNA TGCGCCAGCAGTGAGTCGGGACACTCCGGGACTGAAGCTTTCTTT.